A selection of T cell receptor beta chains follows, all from one sample in a study of blood T cell repertoires in COVID-19. Clones were read by immunoSEQ multiplex PCR, and TCRdb kept only the in-frame ones, dropping some. The sample lists nearly 100,000 clones, around 80% occurring once. Sequencing was done on a sample of peripheral blood. These receptors were obtained from an older man with acute or convalescent COVID-19. Both conserved end residues are part of each CDR3. Each record gives: D gene, J gene, V gene, CDR3 DNA, CDR3 protein. The D gene is left open where the match is weak.

. TRBJ2-3 TRBV6-2/TRBV6-3 TGTGCCAGCAGTTATACAGGGCGAGATACGCAGTATTTT CASSYTGRDTQYF
. TRBJ1-2 TRBV6-6 TGTGCCAACGGGGAGGGAGCTAACTATGGCTACACCTTC CANGEGANYGYTF
TRBD2 TRBJ2-7 TRBV30 TGTGCCTGGAGTGTCCTAGCGGGGAACTACGAGCAGTACTTC CAWSVLAGNYEQYF
. TRBJ1-6 TRBV4-3 TGCGCCAGCAGCCAAGCCACCTATAATTCACCCCTCCACTTT CASSQATYNSPLHF
. TRBJ1-6 TRBV5-5 TGTGCCAGCAGCTTCCGTACGGGAAATTCACCCCTCCACTTT CASSFRTGNSPLHF
. TRBJ2-6 TRBV30 TGTGCCTGGAGTGGAAAGGGGCTTGGGGCCAACGTCCTGACTTTC CAWSGKGLGANVLTF
TRBD2 TRBJ2-5 TRBV27 TGTGCCAGCAGTTTTTCTCCGGGACTAGCGGGAGGGCCTCGTTTCGAGACCCAGTACTTC CASSFSPGLAGGPRFETQYF
. TRBJ2-3 TRBV7-8 TGTGCCAGCAGCCCGGGCCCCGGACTGACAGATACGCAGTATTTT CASSPGPGLTDTQYF
TRBD2 TRBJ2-7 TRBV7-3 TGTGCCAGCAGTACCGGACTAGCGGGAGGGTTTAAGTACTTC CASSTGLAGGFKYF
. TRBJ2-3 TRBV7-2 TGTGCCAGCAGGGCTAGCAGACACAGCACAGATACGCAGTATTTT CASRASRHSTDTQYF
. TRBJ2-3 TRBV9 TGTGCCAGCAGCGTAAGCGGGAGCACAGATACGCAGTATTTT CASSVSGSTDTQYF
. TRBJ2-2 TRBV2 TGTGCCAGCAGACCGGACTACACCGGGGAGCTGTTTTTT CASRPDYTGELFF
. TRBJ1-3 TRBV7-6 TGTGCCAGCAGCTTAGGGTTGACAGGCTCTGGAAACACCATATATTTT CASSLGLTGSGNTIYF
. TRBJ2-4 TRBV6-5 TGTGCCAGCAAGGAGGGGATAGCCAAAAACATTCAGTACTTC CASKEGIAKNIQYF
. TRBJ1-2 TRBV9 TGTGCCAGCAGCGTGGACAGCTATGGCTACACCTTC CASSVDSYGYTF
TRBD2 TRBJ2-7 TRBV5-6 TGTGCCAGCAGCTTGGGTCTAGCGGGATTTTACGAGCAGTACTTC CASSLGLAGFYEQYF
TRBD1 TRBJ2-7 TRBV19 TGTGCCAGTAGTAAACCGGGACAGATCTACGAGCAGTACTTC CASSKPGQIYEQYF
TRBD2 TRBJ2-2 TRBV29-1 TGCAGCGTTACACTAGCGGGAGGGCCGAGCACCGGGGAGCTGTTTTTT CSVTLAGGPSTGELFF
. TRBJ2-7 TRBV6-2/TRBV6-3 TGTGCCAGCAGTTACTCGATTAGTTTCAACTACGAGCAGTACTTC CASSYSISFNYEQYF
TRBD1 TRBJ1-2 TRBV6-5 TGTGCCAGCAGTTACCTTACAGGGGGCCGCTTTTATGGCTACACCTTC CASSYLTGGRFYGYTF
TRBD1 TRBJ1-4 TRBV30 TGTGCCTGGAGTGTACCCGGGACAGGGGCAGAAAAACTGTTTTTT CAWSVPGTGAEKLFF
. TRBJ2-1 TRBV27 TGTGCCAGCAGACAGCCCCAAAATTTCAATGAGCAGTTCTTC CASRQPQNFNEQFF
. TRBJ1-2 TRBV12-3/TRBV12-4 TGTGCCAGCAGCCCAGGGGACTATGGCTACACCTTC CASSPGDYGYTF